Shown below are 27 T cell receptor beta chains from a single sample sequenced in a study of CD8 T cells in Susac syndrome. About 0.5 to 1 ug RNA was reverse transcribed with random hexamers. TCRdb re-called the immunoSEQ multiplex PCR reads with MiXCR, one entry per CDR3 protein. The data show under 200,000 distinct CDR3 sequences, 90% to 96% seen once. The source material was CD4+ T cells from PBMCs. The receptors were gathered from a human donor with Susac syndrome.

This chain joins TRBV19 and TRBJ2-1; D call uncertain. V was shortened by 1 base and J by 6 bases, with 19 bases between the two germline ends. CDR1 is LNHDA, CDR2 SQIVND, per germline (reference sequence). CDR3 length: 17 residues. CDR3 protein: CASSIGPLSPITNEQFF. Written as DNA, the CDR3 is TGTGCCAGTAGTATAGGTCCCCTTTCCCCCATTACCAATGAGCAGTTCTTC.

The rearrangement links TRBV25-1 to TRBJ1-2; 7 bases fit TRBD1. The junction had 9 bases not matched to a gene; V was cut back by 3 bases and J by 5 bases. The CDR3 length is 15 residues. Germline V gene data show CDR1 as MGHDK and CDR2 as SYGVNS. The CDR3 is CASSDSGQTFYGYTF. The CDR3 region has the DNA TGTGCCAGCAGTGACTCGGGACAGACCTTTTATGGCTACACCTTC.

This clonotype was observed a handful of times. The rearrangement joins TRBV3-1 to TRBJ1-3; no definite D call. Germline values: CDR1 LGHDT, CDR2 YNNKEL (reference sequence). Trimming left V 1 base short and J 1 base short, with 5 bases between. The length of the CDR3 is 14 residues. The CDR3 bases are TGTGCCAGCAGCCAAGGAGGTTCTGGAAACACCATATATTTT. Protein sequence: CASSQGGSGNTIYF.

This sequence joins TRBV9 and TRBJ1-6; no clear D gene. Trimming stripped 0 bases from V and 0 bases from J, with 7 bases between. CDR3 length: 16 residues. Germline loops: CDR1 SGDLS, CDR2 YYNGEE. CDR3 loop: CASSVGGGSYNSPLHF. The CDR3 nucleotides read TGTGCCAGCAGCGTAGGAGGAGGCTCCTATAATTCACCCCTCCACTTT. Looking up the rest from reference TRBV9 and TRBJ1-6 gives the full variable domain: DSGVTQTPKHLITATGQRVTLRCSPRSGDLSVYWYQQSLDQGLQFLIQYYNGEERAKGNILERFSAQQFPDLHSELNLSSLELGDSALYFCASSVGGGSYNSPLHFGNGTRLTVT.

This chain connects TRBV20-1 to TRBJ1-1, with 7 nucleotides matching TRBD1. Germline assignment: CDR1 DFQATT and CDR2 SNEGSKA (reference sequence). CDR3 size: 11 residues. Trimming at V came to 3 bases and at J to 10 bases, leaving 5 bases not matched to a gene. The CDR3 DNA reads as TGCAGTGCTAGGGGGGGACAGCGAGCTTTCTTT. As protein: CSARGGQRAFF.

The V gene is TRBV9, the J gene TRBJ1-1; D may be TRBD1 (6 bases). Germline assignment: CDR1 SGDLS and CDR2 YYNGEE. CDR3 length: 16 amino acids. V lost 7 bases to trimming and J lost 3 bases, with 22 bases between them. CDR3 nucleotides: TGTGCCAGCGCAAGAACCGGGACAACATCGGACACTGAAGCTTTCTTT. Translating it yields CASARTGTTSDTEAFF. Full variable domain (remainder filled in from reference TRBV9 and TRBJ1-1): DSGVTQTPKHLITATGQRVTLRCSPRSGDLSVYWYQQSLDQGLQFLIQYYNGEERAKGNILERFSAQQFPDLHSELNLSSLELGDSALYFCASARTGTTSDTEAFFGQGTRLTVV.

The V and J genes are TRBV7-6 and TRBJ2-1; TRBD2 is a possible D gene (5 bases). Germline V gene sequence: CDR1 SGHVS, CDR2 FNYEAQ. The CDR3 consists of 13 residues. Trimming pared 2 bases from V and 10 bases from J, leaving 12 bases between. For the CDR3, the DNA is TGTGCCAGCAGCTTATCGGTTAGGAGGGAGCAGTTCTTC. Translation gives CASSLSVRREQFF. The full variable domain, in which reference TRBV7-6 and TRBJ2-1 provide the parts outside the CDR3, is GAGVSQSPRYKVTKRGQDVALRCDPISGHVSLYWYRQALGQGPEFLTYFNYEAQQDKSGLPNDRFSAERPEGSISTLTIQRTEQRDSAMYRCASSLSVRREQFFGPGTRLTVL.

This CDR3 is CASSPPAPPYNEQFF. CDR3 nucleotide sequence: TGTGCCAGCAGCCCTCCCGCTCCACCCTACAATGAGCAGTTCTTC. The chain uses TRBV28 and TRBJ2-1; unclear D gene. Germline-derived CDR1 and CDR2 are MDHEN and SYDVKM. This CDR3 comprises 15 residues. Trimming pared 6 bases from V and 2 bases from J, leaving 14 bases between.

J is TRBJ2-5 and V is TRBV9; D unclear. The CDR3 length is 14 residues. With 0 bases removed from V and 4 bases from J, the gap between germline ends came to 10 bases. Germline CDR1 and CDR2: SGDLS and YYNGEE. CDR3 in amino acids: CASSVGPQRETQYF. CDR3 nucleotides: TGTGCCAGCAGCGTAGGACCTCAACGAGAGACCCAGTACTTC.

This chain joins TRBV7-3 and TRBJ2-1; D is perhaps TRBD1 (6 bases). The CDR3 is 15 amino acids. Looked up from germline, CDR1 is SGHTA and CDR2 is FQGTGA. V was shortened by 4 bases and J by 4 bases, with 14 bases between the two germline ends. CDR3 in amino acids: CASSSSHRDYNEQFF. The CDR3, as DNA: TGTGCCAGCAGCTCCTCACACAGGGATTACAATGAGCAGTTCTTC.

In its sample, this clonotype was seen a few times. Compared with germline, one end of the junction differs, possibly owing to a read error. The chain joins TRBV4-3 to TRBJ2-3; D is perhaps TRBD2 (5 bases). This CDR3 has 14 amino acids. Germline CDR1 is LGHNA and CDR2 is YSLEER. The CDR3 bases are TGTGCCAGCAGCCCTCGGACTAGCACAGATACGCAGTATTTT. It codes for CASSPRTSTDTQYF.

This chain connects TRBV12-3 or TRBV12-4 to TRBJ2-2, with a possible D match to TRBD1 (7 bases). V was shortened by 6 bases and J by 4 bases, with 15 bases between the two germline ends. The CDR3 is 15 residues long. The CDR3 here is CASSPRQGGTGELFF. CDR3 coding DNA: TGTGCCAGCAGCCCACGACAGGGAGGCACCGGGGAGCTGTTTTTT.

The rearrangement joins TRBV3-1 to TRBJ1-4; D possibly corresponds to TRBD1 (6 bases). Germline loops: CDR1 LGHDT, CDR2 YNNKEL (reference sequence). V lost 2 bases to trimming and J lost 5 bases, with 15 bases between them. The CDR3 consists of 16 residues. This chain's CDR3 is CASSQFHGRGNEKLFF. The CDR3 region has the DNA TGTGCCAGCAGCCAATTTCACGGCAGGGGAAATGAAAAACTGTTTTTT. Combining the CDR3 with reference TRBV3-1 and TRBJ1-4 gives the whole variable domain DTAVSQTPKYLVTQMGNDKSIKCEQNLGHDTMYWYKQDSKKFLKIMFSYNNKELIINETVPNRFSPKSPDKAHLNLHINSLELGDSAVYFCASSQFHGRGNEKLFFGSGTQLSVL.

The CDR3 DNA sequence: TGTGCCAGCAGCCAAGGCCGACAGGGCGAACTGTTTTTT. Its translation is CASSQGRQGELFF. The chain couples TRBV3-1 to TRBJ1-4; 7 bases map to TRBD1. The CDR3 totals 13 residues. The germline CDR1 and CDR2 sequences are LGHDT and YNNKEL (reference sequence). With 1 base clipped from V and 12 bases from J, the junction kept 5 bases outside the gene matches. The variable domain in full, completed from reference TRBV3-1 and TRBJ1-4, reads DTAVSQTPKYLVTQMGNDKSIKCEQNLGHDTMYWYKQDSKKFLKIMFSYNNKELIINETVPNRFSPKSPDKAHLNLHINSLELGDSAVYFCASSQGRQGELFFGSGTQLSVL.

The chain couples TRBV25-1 to TRBJ2-3; tentative D call: TRBD2 (5 bases). Germline CDR1 MGHDK, CDR2 SYGVNS. The CDR3 loop spans 15 amino acids. V dropped 3 bases and J dropped 2 bases, with 12 bases sitting between them. The CDR3 coding sequence is TGTGCCAGCAGTGAGCCCGGGGAGAACACAGATACGCAGTATTTT. Protein: CASSEPGENTDTQYF. The full variable domain, in which reference TRBV25-1 and TRBJ2-3 provide the parts outside the CDR3, is EADIYQTPRYLVIGTGKKITLECSQTMGHDKMYWYQQDPGMELHLIHYSYGVNSTEKGDLSSESTVSRIRTEHFPLTLESARPSHTSQYLCASSEPGENTDTQYFGPGTRLTVL.

The chain has TRBV5-1 and TRBJ1-4; D possibly corresponds to TRBD1 (5 bases). Germline CDR1 SGHRS, CDR2 YFSETQ. The V gene lost 0 bases and the J gene lost 7 bases, with 16 bases spanning the gap. The CDR3 loop spans 16 amino acids. In nucleotides, the CDR3 is TGCGCCAGCAGCTTGGCGGGGGTCCCGGAGAGTGAAAAACTGTTTTTT. Encoded protein: CASSLAGVPESEKLFF.

The rearrangement links TRBV7-2 to TRBJ2-3; D remains ambiguous. This CDR3 contains 13 residues. Germline values: CDR1 SGHTA, CDR2 FQGNSA. Trimming removed 3 bases from V and 6 bases from J, with 10 bases in between. CDR3 nucleotide sequence: TGTGCCAGCAGCTTCGCTAGTCCGGATACGCAGTATTTT. Amino acids: CASSFASPDTQYF. Looking up the rest from reference TRBV7-2 and TRBJ2-3 gives the full variable domain: GAGVSQSPSNKVTEKGKDVELRCDPISGHTALYWYRQSLGQGLEFLIYFQGNSAPDKSGLPSDRFSAERTGGSVSTLTIQRTQQEDSAVYLCASSFASPDTQYFGPGTRLTVL.

J is TRBJ1-6 and V is TRBV28; TRBD1 matches 7 bases. The CDR3 covers 15 residues. V dropped 4 bases and J dropped 10; count of bases not matched to a gene: 10. Germline CDR1 is MDHEN and CDR2 is SYDVKM. For the CDR3, the DNA is TGTGCCAGCAGTTCTCCGACAGGGTGGGGATCACCCCTCCACTTT. Amino acid sequence: CASSSPTGWGSPLHF.

This rearrangement joins TRBV20-1 to TRBJ1-5; TRBD1 aligns across 7 bases. The J segment lost 0 bases and the V segment lost 6 bases, leaving 5 bases of the junction unmatched. Germline-derived CDR1 and CDR2 are DFQATT and SNEGSKA (reference sequence). This CDR3 spans 14 amino acids. The CDR3, as DNA: TGCAGTGCGCAACAGGGGACTAGCAATCAGCCCCAGCATTTT. Residues: CSAQQGTSNQPQHF.

The gene calls are TRBV15 and TRBJ2-7, with D unclear. V lost 6 bases, J lost 1 base, and 10 bases lay in between. Per the germline V gene, CDR1 is LNHNV and CDR2 is YYDKDF (reference sequence). This CDR3 has 13 amino acids. In DNA, the CDR3 is TGTGCCACCAGGGACGGCCTTTCCTACGAGCAGTACTTC. Its protein product is CATRDGLSYEQYF. The complete variable domain, with remaining parts taken from reference TRBV15 and TRBJ2-7, reads DAMVIQNPRYQVTQFGKPVTLSCSQTLNHNVMYWYQQKSSQAPKLLFHYYDKDFNNEADTPDNFQSRRPNTSFCFLDIRSPGLGDTAMYLCATRDGLSYEQYFGPGTRLTVT.

V gene TRBV5-6 combines with J gene TRBJ1-1; no clear D. The CDR3 is 13 amino acids. Germline V gene data show CDR1 as SGHDT and CDR2 as YYEEEE. V was pared by 4 bases and J by 7 bases, with 14 bases between. This chain's CDR3 is CASSRGLNGEAFF. In DNA form, the CDR3 reads TGTGCCAGCAGCCGAGGACTGAATGGTGAAGCTTTCTTT.

The rearrangement uses TRBV4-2 and TRBJ1-4; TRBD1 matches at 7 bases. This CDR3 has 15 amino acids. The germline gives CDR1 LGHNA, CDR2 YNFKEQ. Trimming at V came to 4 bases and at J to 5 bases, leaving 7 bases not matched to a gene. CDR3 residues: CASSLGGQPNEKLFF. CDR3 DNA sequence: TGTGCCAGCAGCCTAGGGGGACAGCCGAATGAAAAACTGTTTTTT.

This chain joins TRBV7-9 and TRBJ2-3; no clear D gene. V lost 9 bases and J lost 4, with 8 bases in between. Germline CDR1 SEHNR, CDR2 FQNEAQ (reference sequence). The CDR3 totals 11 residues. The CDR3: CASGEADTQYF. For the CDR3, the DNA is TGTGCCAGTGGTGAGGCAGATACGCAGTATTTT.

As to this clonotype: Compared with germline, one end of the junction differs, possibly owing to a read error. The chain couples TRBV6-1 to TRBJ2-1, with a possible D match to TRBD2 (6 bases). The CDR3 is 16 amino acids. Looked up from germline, CDR1 is MNHNS and CDR2 is SASEGT. The CDR3 reads CASRGSWGDSDNEQFF. CDR3 bases: TGTGCCAGCAGAGGGTCCTGGGGGGACTCCGACAATGAGCAGTTCTTC.

J is TRBJ1-6 and V is TRBV5-1; D is possibly TRBD1 (5 bases). The V end was cut by 7 bases, the J end by 10 bases, with 21 bases between. In germline, CDR1 is SGHRS, CDR2 YFSETQ. The CDR3 has 15 residues. CDR3 DNA sequence: TGCGCCAGCCAGCGGGGGTCCGAGTACGAATCACCCCTCCACTTT. It encodes CASQRGSEYESPLHF. The full variable domain, in which reference TRBV5-1 and TRBJ1-6 provide the parts outside the CDR3, is KAGVTQTPRYLIKTRGQQVTLSCSPISGHRSVSWYQQTPGQGLQFLFEYFSETQRNKGNFPGRFSGRQFSNSRSEMNVSTLELGDSALYLCASQRGSEYESPLHFGNGTRLTVT.

This rearrangement joins TRBV7-3 to TRBJ1-3; D is perhaps TRBD1 (6 bases). Deletions cut 6 bases from V and 0 bases from J, with 9 bases between. CDR3 length equals 14 residues. Germline V lookup: CDR1 SGHTA, CDR2 FQGTGA. CDR3 residues: CASSQGSSGNTIYF. CDR3 DNA: TGTGCCAGCAGTCAGGGGAGCTCTGGAAACACCATATATTTT.

The chain combines TRBV20-1 with TRBJ1-2; D is unresolved. The ends were cut back, 6 bases at V and 3 bases at J, with 5 bases in the middle. CDR1 is DFQATT and CDR2 is SNEGSKA in the germline V gene (reference sequence). The CDR3 is 10 amino acids. CDR3 sequence reads: CSATDYGYTF. The CDR3 DNA is TGCAGTGCAACAGACTATGGCTACACCTTC.